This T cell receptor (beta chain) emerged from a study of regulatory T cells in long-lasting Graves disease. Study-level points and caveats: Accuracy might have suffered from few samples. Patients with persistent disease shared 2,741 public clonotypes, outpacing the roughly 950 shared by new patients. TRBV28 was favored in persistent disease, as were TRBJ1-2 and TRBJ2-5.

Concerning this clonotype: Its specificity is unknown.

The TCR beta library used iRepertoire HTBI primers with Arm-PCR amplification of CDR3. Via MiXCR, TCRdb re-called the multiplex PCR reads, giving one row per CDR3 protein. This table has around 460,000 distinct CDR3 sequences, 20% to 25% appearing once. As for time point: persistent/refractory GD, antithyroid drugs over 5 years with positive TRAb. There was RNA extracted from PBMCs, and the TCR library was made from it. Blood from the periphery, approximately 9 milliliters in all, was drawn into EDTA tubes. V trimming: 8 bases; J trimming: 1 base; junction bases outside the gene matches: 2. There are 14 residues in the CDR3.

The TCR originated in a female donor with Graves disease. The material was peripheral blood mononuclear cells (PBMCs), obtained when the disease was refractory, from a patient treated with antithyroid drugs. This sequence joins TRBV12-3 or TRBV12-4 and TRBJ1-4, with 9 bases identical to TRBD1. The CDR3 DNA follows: TGTGCCAGCCGACAGGGGGAAACTAATGAAAAACTGTTTTTT. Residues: CASRQGETNEKLFF.